These 26 T cell receptor beta chains originate from one sample sequenced in a study of blood T cell repertoires in COVID-19. Using immunoSEQ multiplex PCR, the repertoire was profiled, and TCRdb retains in-frame clones only, with some absent. Counted here are about 670,000 clones, 75% to 90% occurring once; the ten biggest clones make up roughly 0.25%. The source material was peripheral blood. These TCRs come from a woman between 18 and 29 years old with acute or convalescent COVID-19.

A word on this clone: The junction and the germline gene differ at one end; a read error may be behind it. This chain uses TRBV5-5 with TRBJ1-1, with a weak D call TRBD1 (6 bases). The CDR3 length is 14 residues. CDR1 and CDR2 from the germline V gene are SGHKS and YYEKEE (reference sequence). The DNA for the CDR3 is TGTGCCAGCAGCCAAACTACAGGGAACGCTGAAGCTTTCTTT. Translation: CASSQTTGNAEAFF.

This clone was recorded once. This chain links TRBV7-2 with TRBJ1-2; 9 bases fit TRBD1. Losses at the gene ends were 5 bases for V and 12 bases for J; bases not matched to a gene: 7. This CDR3 spans 12 amino acids. From germline, CDR1 is SGHTA and CDR2 FQGNSA. The CDR3 loop reads CASSARQGVNTF. CDR3 sequence (DNA): TGTGCCAGCAGCGCCCGACAGGGGGTGAACACCTTC.

The J gene is TRBJ1-6, the V gene TRBV6-5; 9 bases agree with TRBD1. V shed 5 bases and J 8 bases; nucleotides not matched to a gene: 1. Per germline, CDR1 MNHEY and CDR2 SVGAGI. There are 13 residues in the CDR3. The CDR3 protein is CASSRTGDSPLHF. CDR3 nucleotides: TGTGCCAGCAGTAGGACAGGGGATTCACCCCTCCACTTT.

V and J are TRBV9 and TRBJ2-1, with TRBD2 identical over 9 bases. Germline CDR1 and CDR2: SGDLS and YYNGEE. The CDR3 totals 16 residues. The junction had 4 bases not matched to a gene; V was cut back by 1 base and J by 2 bases. Here the CDR3 DNA reads TGTGCCAGCAGCGTAAGAGCGGGGGGTACCTACAATGAGCAGTTCTTC. This codes for CASSVRAGGTYNEQFF.

The V call is TRBV3-1 (or the pseudogene TRBV3-2), the J call TRBJ1-1, with no clear D. V dropped 5 bases and J dropped 6 bases, with 16 bases sitting between them. This CDR3 spans 14 amino acids. Per the germline V gene, CDR1 is LGHDT and CDR2 is YNNKEL (reference sequence). This CDR3 is CASSEGAQLSEAFF. The CDR3 bases are TGTGCCAGCAGCGAAGGAGCGCAGCTATCTGAAGCTTTCTTT.

This clone has only one observation. The chain uses TRBV12-3 or TRBV12-4 and TRBJ1-2, with TRBD1 matching 8 bases. V lost 7 bases to trimming and J lost 8 bases; unmatched junction nucleotides: 9. CDR3 length: 13 amino acids. CDR3 residues: CASTPDRDHGYTF. The DNA of the CDR3 is TGTGCCAGCACCCCGGACAGGGATCACGGCTACACCTTC.

This chain uses TRBV11-2 with TRBJ2-3; D is ambiguous. CDR1 and CDR2 from the germline V gene are SGHAT and FQNNGV. CDR3 length equals 14 residues. V lost 5 bases, J lost 7 bases, and 16 bases lay in between. DNA for the CDR3: TGTGCCAGCAGCCGAATACTACCCCCCTATACGCAGTATTTT. Protein product: CASSRILPPYTQYF. The variable domain in full, completed from reference TRBV11-2 and TRBJ2-3, reads EAGVAQSPRYKIIEKRQSVAFWCNPISGHATLYWYQQILGQGPKLLIQFQNNGVVDDSQLPKDRFSAERLKGVDSTLKIQPAKLEDSAVYLCASSRILPPYTQYFGPGTRLTVL.

The chain has TRBV6-5 and TRBJ1-2; TRBD1 matches at 7 bases. The germline CDR1 and CDR2 sequences are MNHEY and SVGAGI. With V trimmed by 6 bases and J by 5 bases, 6 bases remained unmatched. The CDR3 length is 13 residues. The CDR3 bases are TGTGCCAGCAGACTAAAACAGGGGTATGGCTACACCTTC. This gives the protein CASRLKQGYGYTF.

The chain combines TRBV29-1 with TRBJ2-5; 7 bases map to TRBD1. After removal of 5 bases from V and 4 bases from J, the junction contained 4 bases not matched to a gene. The CDR3 loop spans 12 amino acids. Germline CDR1 reads SQVTM; CDR2 reads ANQGSEA. DNA of the CDR3: TGCAGCGTTCCACAGGGGAGAGAGACCCAGTACTTC. Encoded protein: CSVPQGRETQYF.

The genes are TRBV7-2 and TRBJ2-5; maybe TRBD2 (6 bases). Between the trimmed V and J ends, which lost 2 bases and 4 bases, there was a span of 17 bases. CDR1 is SGHTA and CDR2 is FQGNSA in the germline V gene. This CDR3 is 16 amino acids long. The CDR3, as DNA: TGTGCCAGCAGCTTAATCTTGCGGGGTCGGCTAGAGACCCAGTACTTC. It specifies CASSLILRGRLETQYF.

The V gene is TRBV11-3, the J gene TRBJ2-2; 12 bases are shared with TRBD2. Germline values: CDR1 SGHNT, CDR2 YENEEA. The CDR3 is made up of 14 amino acids. Trimming at V came to 4 bases and at J to 6 bases, leaving 0 bases not matched to a gene. CDR3 nucleotide sequence: TGTGCCAGCAGCTCTAGCGGGGGGGCCGGGGAGCTGTTTTTT. Residues: CASSSSGGAGELFF.

J is TRBJ2-3 and V is TRBV6-1; possibly TRBD2 for D (5 bases). Per the germline V gene, CDR1 is MNHNS and CDR2 is SASEGT. V was clipped by 1 base and J by 4 bases, with 6 bases between them. The CDR3 has 13 residues. The CDR3 spells CASSEGRPDTQYF. CDR3 bases: TGTGCCAGCAGTGAAGGGAGGCCAGATACGCAGTATTTT.

The chain employs TRBV3-1 (or the pseudogene TRBV3-2) and TRBJ2-7; D is perhaps TRBD2 (6 bases). V lost 6 bases to trimming and J lost 2 bases, with 14 bases between them. Germline CDR1 LGHDT, CDR2 YNNKEL (reference sequence). CDR3 length: 14 residues. This CDR3 is CASSPTGLAYEQYF. As DNA, the CDR3 is TGTGCCAGCAGTCCTACGGGACTGGCCTACGAGCAGTACTTC.

The chain uses TRBV5-1 and TRBJ2-1; maybe TRBD1 (6 bases). The germline V gene encodes CDR1 SGHRS and CDR2 YFSETQ. The CDR3 is 14 residues long. Trimming cost V 7 bases and J 0 bases, with 11 bases left between them. CDR3 nucleotides: TGCGCCAGCCGGACAGCCAGCTCCTACAATGAGCAGTTCTTC. Residues: CASRTASSYNEQFF.

The rearrangement joins TRBV5-1 to TRBJ2-5; possibly TRBD1 for D (6 bases). Deletions cut 7 bases from V and 4 bases from J, with 17 bases between. Germline CDR1 reads SGHRS; CDR2 reads YFSETQ. This CDR3 has 14 amino acids. For the CDR3, the DNA is TGCGCCAGCTCGATACTACAGGGTTTAGAGACCCAGTACTTC. Amino acid sequence: CASSILQGLETQYF.

J is TRBJ2-3 and V is TRBV19; 8 nucleotides align to TRBD2. Germline CDR1 is LNHDA and CDR2 is SQIVND (reference sequence). The CDR3 spans 14 residues. With V trimmed by 6 bases and J by 4 bases, 6 bases remained unmatched. The CDR3, as DNA: TGTGCCAGTAGCGGGGGGGATATTCCAGATACGCAGTATTTT. Amino acid sequence: CASSGGDIPDTQYF.

Comments on this clone: The sample holds other DNA sequences that translate to the same CDR3. CDR3 DNA sequence: TGTGCCAGCAGCTTAGGGGGGGGAAATCAGCCCCAGCATTTT. Translating it yields CASSLGGGNQPQHF. The chain links TRBV7-2 to TRBJ1-5; a possible D gene is TRBD1 (5 bases). This CDR3 has 14 amino acids. The germline V gene has CDR1 SGHTA and CDR2 FQGNSA. V was cut by 1 base and J by 4 bases, with 8 bases left in between.

V usage is TRBV7-9 and J usage is TRBJ2-3; no clear D. The CDR3 spans 13 residues. The germline V gene has CDR1 SEHNR and CDR2 FQNEAQ (reference sequence). Trimming stripped 0 bases from V and 4 bases from J, with 5 bases between. The CDR3 loop is CASSLAGSDTQYF. The CDR3 bases are TGTGCCAGCAGCTTAGCCGGGTCAGATACGCAGTATTTT. Together with reference TRBV7-9 and TRBJ2-3, the CDR3 gives the full variable domain: DTGVSQNPRHKITKRGQNVTFRCDPISEHNRLYWYRQTLGQGPEFLTYFQNEAQLEKSRLLSDRFSAERPKGSFSTLEIQRTEQGDSAMYLCASSLAGSDTQYFGPGTRLTVL.

This clone has a single count. This sequence joins TRBV7-9 and TRBJ1-4; no reliable D call. V was shortened by 1 base and J by 8 bases, with 11 bases between the two germline ends. CDR3 length: 14 amino acids. Germline V lookup: CDR1 SEHNR, CDR2 FQNEAQ (reference sequence). The CDR3 bases are TGTGCCAGCAGCTTAGATGGGGAGAGGGAAAAACTGTTTTTT. Its protein product is CASSLDGEREKLFF.

The chain combines TRBV27 with TRBJ1-4; 10 nucleotides match TRBD1. Germline trimming cut 4 bases from V and 5 bases from J; bases unmatched to any gene: 7. The CDR3 consists of 16 residues. CDR1 and CDR2 (germline): MNHEY, SMNVEV (reference sequence). CDR3 region: CASSSNDRGQNEKLFF. CDR3 nucleotides: TGTGCCAGCAGTTCGAACGACAGGGGGCAAAATGAAAAACTGTTTTTT.

The chain recombines TRBV21-1 with TRBJ1-5; the table assigns TRBD1, which was not confirmed against the DNA. TRBV21-1 counts as a pseudogene. This CDR3 has 16 residues. CDR3 DNA sequence: TGTGCCAGTCTGGGACATACAAAATATAGCAATCAGCCCCAGCATTTT. Translation gives CASLGHTKYSNQPQHF.

This sequence joins TRBV18 and TRBJ2-2, with D hard to call. Per the germline V gene, CDR1 is KGHSH and CDR2 is LQKENI. V shed 2 bases and J shed 1 base, with 5 bases lying between them. This CDR3 region has 14 residues. This CDR3 reads CASSPSVNTGELFF. CDR3 nucleotide sequence: TGTGCCAGCTCACCATCCGTGAACACCGGGGAGCTGTTTTTT.

V gene TRBV19 combines with J gene TRBJ2-7; 8 bases match TRBD2. Germline V gives CDR1 LNHDA, CDR2 SQIVND (reference sequence). This CDR3 is 13 amino acids long. The trim removed 6 bases at V and 2 bases at J, leaving 3 bases unmatched. This CDR3 reads CASSPAGAYEQYF. The CDR3 DNA reads as TGTGCCAGTAGCCCAGCGGGGGCCTACGAGCAGTACTTC.

This CDR3 reads CASSFGRGDGYTF. As DNA, the CDR3 is TGTGCCAGCAGTTTTGGCAGGGGGGATGGCTACACCTTC. The rearrangement uses TRBV28 and TRBJ1-2; 7 nucleotides agree with TRBD1. The CDR3 is 13 residues long. Germline CDR1 reads MDHEN; CDR2 reads SYDVKM. V shed 3 bases and J 6 bases; nucleotides not matched to a gene: 4.

Comment on this clone: Other nucleotide sequences in the sample specify the same CDR3. The chain recombines TRBV7-2 with TRBJ1-6; D ambiguous. V was pared by 0 bases and J by 2 bases, with 5 bases between. Germline CDR1 SGHTA, CDR2 FQGNSA. This CDR3 is 15 amino acids long. CDR3 residues: CASSLARAYNSPLHF. Here the CDR3 DNA reads TGTGCCAGCAGCTTAGCACGGGCCTATAATTCACCCCTCCACTTT.

This chain connects TRBV2 to TRBJ1-6; D is ambiguous. Trimming shortened V by 3 bases and J by 0 bases, and 6 bases separated the two germline ends. The CDR3 consists of 15 residues. CDR1 and CDR2 from the germline V gene are SNHLY and FYNNEI. Here the CDR3 reads CASSDGASYNSPLHF. The CDR3 DNA follows: TGTGCCAGCAGTGACGGAGCCTCCTATAATTCACCCCTCCACTTT.